Only a few counts were recorded for the clone carrying this T cell receptor (beta chain). No antigen is known for it. Trimming shortened V by 3 bases and J by 8 bases, and 10 bases separated the two germline ends. Per the germline V gene, CDR1 is LNHDA and CDR2 is SQIVND (reference sequence). The CDR3 length is 12 residues. Nominally healthy donors were sampled, though unrecorded immune exposures were likely. These data are taken from a study of cytomegalovirus exposure and HLA in healthy donors. Study-wide results and limits: An analysis done earlier found most TCR beta V segments productive about 87% or about 30% of the time.

PCR amplification relied on 60 Vbeta primers (plus 13 Jbeta primers). The assay was immunoSEQ multiplex PCR, and TCRdb's table has in-frame clones only and misses some. This table has 85,000 to 95,000 clones, 70% to 80% appearing once. The origin of this receptor is a man between 25 and 39 years old in good health and CMV-seropositive. The specimen was PBMCs. The chain joins TRBV19 to TRBJ1-1; a possible D gene is TRBD1 (6 bases). CDR3 sequence (DNA): TGTGCCAGTAGTATCGGCAGGGGAGAAGCTTTCTTT. It translates to CASSIGRGEAFF.